The source of this TCR beta chain is a study of control samples from healthy donors and cancer patients. The CDR3 is 14 amino acids. Germline-derived CDR1 and CDR2 are SNHLY and FYNNEI. The germline V and J ends were trimmed by 7 bases and 0 bases, with 9 bases remaining between them. Data came from immunoSEQ multiplex PCR; TCRdb stores just in-frame clones and leaves some out. The profile shows about 100,000 clones, over 80% of them singletons. Sequenced sample: blood. The chain uses TRBV2 and TRBJ1-4; D not resolved. The receptor comes from a man aged 30-40 years in good health. The CDR3 here is CASTKVATNEKLFF. CDR3 nucleotides: TGTGCCAGCACTAAAGTTGCAACTAATGAAAAACTGTTTTTT.